The next 19 T cell receptor beta chains were all read from a single sample in a study of T cells in Graves' hyperthyroidism and ophthalmopathy. TCR beta CDR3 region amplification was performed from RNA transcripts. Researchers ran a first-round RT-PCR on the TCR CDR3 using the HTBI primer set. MiXCR, applied by TCRdb to the multiplex PCR reads, yields one record per CDR3 protein. The sample includes around 520,000 distinct CDR3 sequences, about 14% of them seen just once. Input material: blood. Receptors originate from a woman in her forties with Graves' hyperthyroidism.

The V and J genes are TRBV5-1 and TRBJ1-3; D might be TRBD1 (5 bases). V was shortened by 0 bases and J by 2 bases, with 9 bases between the two germline ends. Germline V CDR1 and CDR2: SGHRS, YFSETQ. The CDR3 spans 15 residues. CDR3 sequence (DNA): TGCGCCAGCAGCTTGGGCGGGGGTGCTGGAAACACCATATATTTT. Its translation: CASSLGGGAGNTIYF.

This clonotype was detected only a few times. The J gene is TRBJ1-4, the V gene TRBV5-1, with 9 nucleotides matching TRBD1. V dropped 3 bases and J dropped 8; count of bases not matched to a gene: 5. In germline, CDR1 is SGHRS, CDR2 YFSETQ. The CDR3 covers 14 residues. The CDR3 sequence: CASSWDRVEEKLFF. The CDR3 nucleotides read TGCGCCAGCAGCTGGGACAGGGTTGAGGAAAAACTGTTTTTT.

In its sample, this clonotype was seen many times. The chain combines TRBV11-2 with TRBJ2-1; D may be TRBD1 (5 bases). Trimming took off 0 bases at V and 5 bases at J, with 8 bases between the two ends. The CDR3 has 14 residues. CDR1 and CDR2 from the germline V gene are SGHAT and FQNNGV. In DNA, the CDR3 is TGTGCCAGCAGCTTAGAAAACAGGAACAATGAGCAGTTCTTC. This sequence encodes CASSLENRNNEQFF.

This clonotype was counted ten times or more. The chain links TRBV6-1 to TRBJ2-1, with 9 bases identical to TRBD1. From germline, CDR1 is MNHNS and CDR2 SASEGT. V shed 7 bases, J shed 2 bases, and the junction held 6 bases outside the gene matches. This CDR3 spans 15 amino acids. Here the CDR3 reads CASNSGTGTYNEQFF. The CDR3 DNA reads TGTGCCAGCAACTCCGGGACAGGGACCTACAATGAGCAGTTCTTC.

The V and J genes are TRBV6-5 and TRBJ2-2; D gene uncertain. V was cut by 2 bases and J by 7 bases, with 11 bases left in between. From germline, CDR1 is MNHEY and CDR2 SVGAGI. This CDR3 region has 14 residues. The CDR3 DNA follows: TGTGCCAGCAGTTACGTCGTAGGTATCGGGGAGCTGTTTTTT. This sequence encodes CASSYVVGIGELFF.

This clonotype has only a few counts. The chain is built from TRBV29-1 and TRBJ1-3; D unclear. V dropped 7 bases and J dropped 0 bases, with 10 bases sitting between them. The length of the CDR3 is 13 residues. The germline gives CDR1 SQVTM, CDR2 ANQGSEA. In DNA, the CDR3 is TGCAGCGCCCGGGGATTCTCTGGAAACACCATATATTTT. Residues: CSARGFSGNTIYF.

This clonotype has at least ten counts. The chain links TRBV2 to TRBJ2-2; maybe TRBD1 (6 bases). Germline V CDR1 and CDR2: SNHLY, FYNNEI. V lost 4 bases and J 5 bases, leaving 14 bases between the germline ends. CDR3 size: 15 residues. The CDR3 DNA sequence: TGTGCCAGCAGTGGACGACAGGCTAAGACCGGGGAGCTGTTTTTT. Its translation is CASSGRQAKTGELFF.

This rearrangement joins TRBV20-1 to TRBJ2-5; possible D gene TRBD2, 6 bases. The CDR3 is 15 amino acids. Germline lookup yields CDR1 DFQATT and CDR2 SNEGSKA (reference sequence). The ends were cut back, 4 bases at V and 5 bases at J, with 20 bases in the middle. CDR3 nucleotide sequence: TGCAGTGCTACCTCATTAGCGGACCCCGGGGAGACCCAGTACTTC. Translated: CSATSLADPGETQYF.

This chain connects TRBV28 to TRBJ1-2, with a tentative D call TRBD1 (5 bases). This CDR3 contains 19 residues. Germline CDR1 reads MDHEN; CDR2 reads SYDVKM. Trimming left V 6 bases short and J 7 bases short, with 33 bases between. The CDR3 region has the DNA TGTGCCAGCAGCCCATTAACCGGGACCACCAATGAGTTGGTTCTTGGCTACACCTTC. As protein: CASSPLTGTTNELVLGYTF.

This clonotype was observed many times. The rearrangement uses TRBV30 and TRBJ1-4, with 7 positions matching TRBD1. Germline V gene lookup returns CDR1 GTSNPN and CDR2 SVGIG (reference sequence). V lost 5 bases to trimming and J lost 6 bases; unmatched junction nucleotides: 12. CDR3 size: 15 residues. The CDR3 bases are TGTGCCTGGGGTAGGCCGGGACAGATATATGAAAAACTGTTTTTT. The encoded protein is CAWGRPGQIYEKLFF.

This clonotype was seen repeatedly, ten times or more. V and J are TRBV20-1 and TRBJ2-1; 10 nucleotides match TRBD2. Germline-derived CDR1 and CDR2 are DFQATT and SNEGSKA (reference sequence). After removal of 3 bases from V and 8 bases from J, the junction contained 7 bases not matched to a gene. The CDR3 consists of 14 residues. CDR3 loop: CSASAGLAIDEQFF. As DNA, the CDR3 is TGCAGTGCTAGCGCGGGACTAGCGATCGATGAGCAGTTCTTC.

This clonotype occurred a few times. The chain combines TRBV2 with TRBJ2-1; D not certain. Trimming took off 6 bases at V and 3 bases at J, with 9 bases between the two ends. The CDR3 consists of 13 residues. The germline V gene encodes CDR1 SNHLY and CDR2 FYNNEI. This CDR3 is CASRRTSYNEQFF. The DNA of the CDR3 is TGTGCCAGCAGGCGGACCAGCTACAATGAGCAGTTCTTC.

This clonotype was picked up a small number of times. CDR3 DNA: TGTGCCAGCAGCTTACACCCTCAGGAGACCACTGAAGCTTTCTTT. Translated: CASSLHPQETTEAFF. The rearrangement links TRBV7-8 to TRBJ1-1; the D is unclear. Trimming took 2 bases from V and 4 from J, leaving 14 bases between them. Germline V CDR1 and CDR2: SGHVS, FQNEAQ. This CDR3 has 15 residues. The complete variable domain, with remaining parts taken from reference TRBV7-8 and TRBJ1-1, reads GAGVSQSPRYKVAKRGQDVALRCDPISGHVSLFWYQQALGQGPEFLTYFQNEAQLDKSGLPSDRFFAERPEGSVSTLKIQRTQQEDSAVYLCASSLHPQETTEAFFGQGTRLTVV.

V is TRBV7-9 and J is TRBJ2-7, with 13 nucleotides matching TRBD2. V lost 3 bases and J lost 3; bases outside the gene matches: 2. There are 15 residues in the CDR3. Germline V gives CDR1 SEHNR, CDR2 FQNEAQ (reference sequence). The chain's CDR3 is CASSFRTSGSYEQYF. The CDR3 DNA reads as TGTGCCAGCAGCTTTCGGACTAGCGGGAGCTACGAGCAGTACTTC.

CDR3 nucleotide sequence: TGTGCCAGAATAAATGCCTACGAGCAGTACTTC. Amino acid sequence: CARINAYEQYF. This chain joins TRBV19 and TRBJ2-7; the D is unclear. The CDR3 consists of 11 residues. Trimming removed 9 bases from V and 2 bases from J, with 8 bases in between. From germline, CDR1 is LNHDA and CDR2 SQIVND (reference sequence).

This clonotype came up once. A read error may be the cause here, since a much bigger clone is one base away. The chain uses TRBV10-3 and TRBJ1-1, with TRBD1 matching 7 bases. Trimming at V came to 4 bases and at J to 6 bases, leaving 8 bases not matched to a gene. This CDR3 is 14 amino acids long. Per the germline V gene, CDR1 is ENHRY and CDR2 is SYGVKD. CDR3 coding DNA: TGTGCCATCAGTGTATCACGACAGGGCGCTGAAGCTTTCTTT. Translation gives CAISVSRQGAEAFF.

This clonotype was observed many times. This rearrangement joins TRBV30 to TRBJ2-3; D is ambiguous. This CDR3 comprises 15 residues. Germline loops: CDR1 GTSNPN, CDR2 SVGIG (reference sequence). Trimming removed 1 base at V and 2 bases at J, with 13 bases between. CDR3 loop: CAWSAFRRNTDTQYF. In DNA form, the CDR3 reads TGTGCCTGGAGTGCGTTCCGTCGAAACACAGATACGCAGTATTTT.

This clonotype was found many times. The chain couples TRBV28 to TRBJ2-7; no firm D call. Trimming stripped 3 bases from V and 0 bases from J, with 12 bases between. Germline lookup yields CDR1 MDHEN and CDR2 SYDVKM. CDR3 length: 15 residues. This chain's CDR3 is CASSFVSVSSYEQYF. CDR3 sequence (DNA): TGTGCCAGCAGTTTTGTATCCGTGAGCTCCTACGAGCAGTACTTC.

This clonotype was seen at least ten times. The chain uses TRBV28 and TRBJ2-7; TRBD2 might be the D (5 bases). CDR1 and CDR2 (germline): MDHEN, SYDVKM. Trimming removed 7 bases at V and 1 base at J, with 17 bases between. The CDR3 has 15 amino acids. The CDR3 reads CASTKEAFGSYEQYF. CDR3 in DNA: TGTGCCAGCACCAAGGAGGCCTTTGGGTCCTACGAGCAGTACTTC.